This T cell receptor beta chain was identified in a study of shared T cell receptors in the human thymus. A few counts support this clone. Clones were read by immunoSEQ multiplex PCR, and TCRdb kept only the in-frame ones, dropping some. The sample has 500,000 to 850,000 clones; more than 75% are singletons. Germline assignment: CDR1 WSHSY and CDR2 SAAADI. V lost 10 bases to trimming and J lost 2 bases, with 15 bases between them. This CDR3 contains 13 residues. These records were also assigned to another study, of human thymus T cells. According to that study: Immunologically healthy infants in Finland undergoing congenital heart defect surgery were the donors. Resections that were taken during corrective heart surgery supplied the thymus tissue. Gene usage (both V and J) appeared biased in thymic and blood repertoires.

The clonotype originates from a boy younger than two with a congenital heart defect. Sequencing was performed on thymocytes. This chain joins TRBV10-2 and TRBJ2-7, with a tentative D call TRBD2 (5 bases). The CDR3 DNA reads TGCGCCACCCAAGAGGGCTACCCCTACGAGCAGTACTTC. As protein: CATQEGYPYEQYF.